This T cell receptor beta chain was identified during a study of blood T cell repertoires in COVID-19. At the level of the study: The United States, Italy and Spain were the sources of the acute and convalescent COVID-19 samples. PBMCs, B-cell-depleted T cells, or T cells were the source of the cDNA or gDNA that made up the material.

Per the original methods: Reference gene primers were amplified, and this amplification served to estimate nucleated cell counts. Sequencing used immunoSEQ multiplex PCR; TCRdb keeps in-frame clones, though not all of them. V and J calls and clone size are those listed in that table; D and trimming were worked out from the DNA. The profile shows around 300,000 clones, approximately 85% of them singletons. The CDR3 loop spans 16 amino acids. Per germline, CDR1 SGHTA and CDR2 FQGNSA. The V gene end was trimmed by 1 base and the J gene end by 4 bases; junction bases not matched to a gene: 8. This rearrangement joins TRBV7-2 to TRBJ2-7, with 9 bases that match TRBD2. The source of this sequence is a woman in her twenties or thirties who had recovered from COVID-19. Sequences were obtained from PBMCs or T cells enriched from blood (not recorded which). This CDR3 is CASSLDPSGVQYEQYF. The CDR3 nucleotides read TGTGCCAGCAGCTTAGATCCTAGCGGGGTCCAGTACGAGCAGTACTTC.